What follows are 9 T cell receptor beta chains derived from one specimen sequenced in a study of blood T cell repertoires in COVID-19 (dated by TCRdb to 2018 to 2020). The library was prepared using the immunoSEQ multiplex PCR assay. Drawn from immuneACCESS, this table holds only the in-frame rearrangements with V and J called that TCRdb kept. Clones are partly lost; checked studies trace under half to an unresolved V gene and leave the rest unexplained. The sample data list approximately 51,000 clones, and roughly 91% of these were observed just once. The ten top clones hold 6.5% to 8% of the sample. Sequencing was done on a sample of peripheral blood. Every receptor here comes from a man between 45 and 60 years old with active COVID-19.

In this sample, this clone turned up once. The rearrangement joins TRBV30 to TRBJ1-6; possible D gene TRBD1, 5 bases. Germline CDR1 and CDR2: GTSNPN and SVGIG (reference sequence). The CDR3 length is 15 residues. The germline V and J ends were trimmed by 0 bases and 11 bases, with 17 bases remaining between them. The CDR3 sequence: CAWSVGSGSSPPLHF. CDR3 coding DNA: TGTGCCTGGAGTGTGGGTTCAGGGTCGAGTCCACCCCTCCACTTT.

The chain is built from TRBV15 and TRBJ2-4; TRBD2 agrees at 11 bases. Germline loops: CDR1 LNHNV, CDR2 YYDKDF (reference sequence). CDR3 size: 22 residues. With 0 bases clipped from V and 4 bases from J, the junction kept 20 bases outside the gene matches. In DNA form, the CDR3 reads TGTGCCACCAGCAGAGACCCTCTAGCGGGGGGCCAAATGGTGGGGTCGAAAAACATTCAGTACTTC. Translating it yields CATSRDPLAGGQMVGSKNIQYF.

V gene TRBV4-1 combines with J gene TRBJ2-7, with a possible D match to TRBD1 (6 bases). Deletions cut 3 bases from V and 7 bases from J, with 19 bases between. CDR3 length: 15 amino acids. From germline, CDR1 is MGHRA and CDR2 YSYEKL. CDR3 sequence: CASSQTDSVYGEQYF. As DNA, the CDR3 is TGCGCCAGCAGCCAGACGGACAGTGTATATGGGGAGCAGTACTTC.

The genes are TRBV7-9 and TRBJ2-7; 7 nucleotides line up with TRBD1. This CDR3 spans 15 amino acids. CDR1 and CDR2 (germline): SEHNR, FQNEAQ (reference sequence). The ends lost 2 bases at V and 2 bases at J; junction bases unmatched: 6. DNA for the CDR3: TGTGCCAGCAGCTTACCCGGGACAGCACCCTACGAGCAGTACTTC. Translating gives CASSLPGTAPYEQYF.

The gene calls are TRBV19 and TRBJ2-5; 12 bases fit TRBD1. Germline V lookup: CDR1 LNHDA, CDR2 SQIVND (reference sequence). The J segment lost 5 bases and the V segment lost 6 bases, leaving 4 bases of the junction unmatched. This CDR3 spans 14 amino acids. CDR3 in DNA: TGTGCCAGTAGGGGGACAGGGGGCGGCGAGACCCAGTACTTC. It encodes CASRGTGGGETQYF. Full variable domain (missing parts from reference TRBV19 and TRBJ2-5): DGGITQSPKYLFRKEGQNVTLSCEQNLNHDAMYWYRQDPGQGLRLIYYSQIVNDFQKGDIAEGYSVSREKKESFPLTVTSAQKNPTAFYLCASRGTGGGETQYFGPGTRLLVL.

The V and J genes are TRBV7-9 and TRBJ2-1; maybe TRBD2 (5 bases). The CDR3 runs 13 residues. Germline CDR1 SEHNR, CDR2 FQNEAQ (reference sequence). Trimming shortened V by 3 bases and J by 4 bases, and 7 bases separated the two germline ends. CDR3 sequence (DNA): TGTGCCAGCAGCTTTACGGGGTACAATGAGCAGTTCTTC. It encodes CASSFTGYNEQFF.

The CDR3 DNA reads as TGTGCCAGCAGTTCTCTCCGCGGCCCGGGGGGTGGCTACACCTTC. Translated, it gives CASSSLRGPGGGYTF. V gene TRBV6-5 combines with J gene TRBJ1-2, with D tentatively TRBD1 (5 bases). CDR3 length: 15 amino acids. Per germline, CDR1 MNHEY and CDR2 SVGAGI. V dropped 4 bases and J dropped 7 bases, with 19 bases sitting between them.

This clone was seen just once. This chain connects TRBV7-6 to TRBJ1-2; weak D call: TRBD1 (6 bases). The CDR3 contains 15 residues. V was clipped by 5 bases and J by 4 bases, with 17 bases between them. Germline CDR1 and CDR2: SGHVS and FNYEAQ. CDR3 nucleotide sequence: TGTGCCAGCAGCCTGGGGTTGGGGGGGGCCTATGGCTACACCTTC. Translated: CASSLGLGGAYGYTF.

The rearrangement links TRBV6-1 to TRBJ2-7; tentatively, D is TRBD1 (5 bases). Germline V lookup: CDR1 MNHNS, CDR2 SASEGT. The CDR3 contains 16 residues. V was trimmed by 3 bases and J by 2 bases, leaving 17 bases between them. CDR3 DNA: TGTGCCAGCAGTGAGATCCCTTCAGGGTCGGCCTACGAGCAGTACTTC. This encodes CASSEIPSGSAYEQYF.